A selection of T cell receptor beta chains follows, all from one sample in a study of T cell changes during pregnancy in multiple sclerosis. The table came from immunoSEQ multiplex PCR; TCRdb's copy has only in-frame clones and leaves some out. The data contain about 18,000 clones, about nine tenths of them singletons. The sequenced sample was CD8+ T cells from peripheral blood mononuclear cells, obtained in the third trimester of pregnancy. The source is a female donor in good health, enrolled as a control in a pregnancy study. Each CDR3 is given with its conserved first and last residue. A D gene is named only where the DNA matches it firmly. A clone size is listed for some rows: how often the clone was seen (once, few, many), or a class if it is expanded.

D	length	size	V	J	DNA	CDR3
NA	15	NA	TRBV2	TRBJ2-1	TGTGCCAGCAGTGGGGAAGGAAGGGGCCGCGATGAGCAGTTCTTC	CASSGEGRGRDEQFF
TRBD1	13	NA	TRBV13	TRBJ2-7	TGTGCCAGCAGCTCAGGCCTGACAGGGGAGCAGTACTTC	CASSSGLTGEQYF
NA	11	NA	TRBV2	TRBJ2-2	TGTGCCAGCAGTGAATTCCGGGTGCTGTTTTTT	CASSEFRVLFF
NA	17	NA	TRBV2	TRBJ1-3	TGTGCCAGCAGTCCTCCTCGACAGGTTATCTCTGGAAACACCATATATTTT	CASSPPRQVISGNTIYF
TRBD2	14	NA	TRBV6-5	TRBJ2-1	TGTGCCAGCAGCCCGGGGGGGGGACTTAGGGAGCAGTTCTTC	CASSPGGGLREQFF
NA	14	NA	TRBV7-9	TRBJ2-7	TGTGCCAGCAGCTTAACGACTTTAGAATACGAGCAGTACTTC	CASSLTTLEYEQYF
NA	12	few	TRBV5-1	TRBJ2-1	TGCGCCAGCCGGGAGAGAGGGAATGAGCAGTTCTTC	CASRERGNEQFF
NA	12	NA	TRBV6-6	TRBJ2-7	TGTGCCAGCAGTTACTCCCCTTACGAGCAGTACTTC	CASSYSPYEQYF
NA	10	NA	TRBV2	TRBJ1-6	TGTGCCAGCAGAGGGGGATCCCTCCACTTT	CASRGGSLHF
TRBD1	16	NA	TRBV13	TRBJ2-3	TGTGCCAGCAGCTCCACAGGGGGCTCTCGCCCAGATACGCAGTATTTT	CASSSTGGSRPDTQYF
NA	14	NA	TRBV13	TRBJ1-1	TGTGCCAGCAGCTTGGGTCCGGGGAACACTGAAGCTTTCTTT	CASSLGPGNTEAFF
TRBD1	15	NA	TRBV27	TRBJ1-5	TGTGCCAGCAGTTTTAATTCAGGGGGCGCTTCGCCCCAGCATTTT	CASSFNSGGASPQHF
NA	15	NA	TRBV7-9	TRBJ1-4	TGTGCCAGCAGAACGGGTGCGGGGGGGGATGAAAAACTGTTTTTT	CASRTGAGGDEKLFF
NA	12	NA	TRBV6-6	TRBJ2-7	TGTGCCAGCCAGGAGGCGGACCACGAGCAGTACTTC	CASQEADHEQYF
NA	14	once	TRBV27	TRBJ1-4	TGTGCCAGCAGTTTAGGGGCGGGGAATGAAAAACTGTTTTTT	CASSLGAGNEKLFF
TRBD1	17	NA	TRBV28	TRBJ2-5	TGTGCCAGCAGTCTAACAACCGGGACAGGACCCCAAGAGACCCAGTACTTC	CASSLTTGTGPQETQYF
NA	14	NA	TRBV5-6	TRBJ2-7	TGTGCCAGCAGCTACTCTACATCTGGCGGTGAGCAGTACTTC	CASSYSTSGGEQYF
NA	13	once	TRBV7-6	TRBJ1-1	TGTGCCAGCAGCTCACCAGGGTACACTGAAGCTTTCTTT	CASSSPGYTEAFF
TRBD1	15	NA	TRBV18	TRBJ1-2	TGTGCCAGCTCACCACCGACAGGGGACTTCGATGGCTACACCTTC	CASSPPTGDFDGYTF
NA	15	NA	TRBV10-3	TRBJ1-1	TGTGCCATCAGTGAGGGGGCAGGGTCCCAAACTGAAGCTTTCTTT	CAISEGAGSQTEAFF
NA	14	NA	TRBV27	TRBJ1-4	TGTGCCGGGGACTTCTTTTACGGCGGTGAAAAACTGTTTTTT	CAGDFFYGGEKLFF
NA	14	NA	TRBV6-5	TRBJ2-7	TGTGCCAGCAGAGGGACACCGCTTACCTACGAGCAGTACTTC	CASRGTPLTYEQYF
TRBD1	18	NA	TRBV28	TRBJ1-1	TGTGCCAGCAGTCCCCAGGGATACAGGGGTGGGGGGAACACTGAAGCTTTCTTT	CASSPQGYRGGGNTEAFF
NA	16	NA	TRBV10-3	TRBJ1-5	TGTGCCACGGCAGAATCGGGAGGCTATAGCAATCAGCCCCAGCATTTT	CATAESGGYSNQPQHF
NA	13	NA	TRBV6-6	TRBJ1-5	TGTGCCAGCAGCCCAGTTGTGAATCAGCCCCAGCATTTT	CASSPVVNQPQHF
TRBD2	16	NA	TRBV4-3	TRBJ2-1	TGCGCCAGCAGCCGCCGACTAGCGGGGGGGCAGAATGAGCAGTTCTTC	CASSRRLAGGQNEQFF
NA	12	once	TRBV29-1	TRBJ1-2	TGCAGCGTTGTGGAGGACGGATTCGGCTACACCTTC	CSVVEDGFGYTF
NA	13	NA	TRBV4-3	TRBJ1-1	TGCGCCAGCAGCCATACAGGGAACACTGAAGCTTTCTTT	CASSHTGNTEAFF
TRBD1	16	once	TRBV7-9	TRBJ1-6	TGTGCCAGCAGCTTAATCGGGGACAGTGGAGATTCACCCCTCCACTTT	CASSLIGDSGDSPLHF
TRBD1	11	NA	TRBV7-2	TRBJ1-1	TGTGCCAGCAGCGAGGGGGCAGAAGCTTTCTTT	CASSEGAEAFF
NA	16	few	TRBV6-6	TRBJ1-1	TGTGCCAGCAGTTACGAATGGACAGAAGGGAACACTGAAGCTTTCTTT	CASSYEWTEGNTEAFF
NA	14	NA	TRBV5-6	TRBJ2-2	TGTGCCAGCAGCTTGGGAGGGGGACCCGGGGAGCTGTTTTTT	CASSLGGGPGELFF
NA	14	NA	TRBV5-6	TRBJ1-2	TGTGCCAGCAGCTTGGTCCAGGGGAGCTATGGCTACACCTTC	CASSLVQGSYGYTF
NA	13	NA	TRBV4-2	TRBJ1-2	TGTGCCAGCAGCCAAGGATCAGGGGACGGCTACACCTTC	CASSQGSGDGYTF
NA	15	NA	TRBV7-9	TRBJ1-3	TGTGCCAGCAGCTTGGTCAGGTCCTCTGGAAACACCATATATTTT	CASSLVRSSGNTIYF